This T cell receptor beta chain originates from a study of blood T cell repertoires in COVID-19. For the study at large: The study drew acute and convalescent COVID-19 samples from the United States, Italy and Spain. T cells, B-cell-depleted T cells, or PBMCs provided the cDNA or gDNA that served as material.

As processed by the authors: The authors estimated nucleated cell counts from reference gene primer amplification. The data were produced by immunoSEQ multiplex PCR, yet TCRdb's version contains in-frame clones alone and is incomplete. V, J and clone size are those of that table, while D and trimming were read from the DNA. The repertoire consists of 210,000 or so clones, with around 80% occurring once and the leading ten covering about 12%. The V gene's germline CDR1 is DFQATT and CDR2 SNEGSKA (reference sequence). The CDR3 spans 13 residues. The V segment lost 3 bases and the J segment 8 bases; nucleotides outside the gene matches: 10.

The chain combines TRBV20-1 with TRBJ2-7, with 7 bases fitting TRBD2. This clonotype was sampled from a woman aged 40 to 50 with acute or convalescent COVID-19. Specimen: peripheral blood. CDR3 region: CSASEVGTTKQYF. CDR3 nucleotide sequence: TGCAGTGCTAGTGAGGTAGGGACTACGAAGCAGTACTTC.